This T cell receptor (beta chain) originates from a study of blood T cell repertoires in COVID-19. Study-wide context: In each case, the material was cDNA or gDNA derived from T cells, B-cell-depleted T cells, or PBMCs.

Some clones are missing from TCRdb's copy, which holds only in-frame ones; the method was immunoSEQ multiplex PCR. Of over 60,000 clones listed, about 90% are singletons. The CDR3 extends over 15 amino acids. J lost 9 bases, V lost 0 bases, and 6 bases had no gene match. The germline CDR1 and CDR2 sequences are SGDLS and YYNGEE. Sequences were obtained from peripheral blood. This chain links TRBV9 with TRBJ2-1; 10 bases line up with TRBD2. The origin of this receptor is a man aged 50-59 years with COVID-19, enrolled during active disease. The CDR3 DNA sequence: TGTGCCAGCAGCGTAGTGGCTAGCGGGAGAGTTGAGCAGTTCTTC. The encoded protein is CASSVVASGRVEQFF.